These T cell receptor beta chains were read from a single sample in a study of CD8 T cells in ankylosing spondylitis. TCRdb passed the 5' RACE reads through MiXCR, listing each CDR3 protein once. The sample lists just over 300,000 distinct CDR3 sequences; around 21% were seen once. The specimen was blood, either unsorted or a sorted T cell fraction (not recorded which). The receptors were gathered from a female donor with ankylosing spondylitis or in good health (not recorded which). CDR3s include the opening cysteine and the closing phenylalanine or tryptophan. The D gene is left open where the match is weak. Not every row has a clone size; where given, it reads once, few, many or a size class.

many	TRBV10-3	TRBJ2-2	NA	CAISEVKTGELFF	TGTGCCATCAGTGAGGTGAAGACCGGGGAGCTGTTTTTT
few	TRBV7-6	TRBJ2-2	TRBD1	CASSLTPGTESGELFF	TGTGCCAGCAGCCTGACCCCTGGGACAGAATCCGGGGAGCTGTTTTTT
few	TRBV20-1	TRBJ2-1	NA	CSARSGTYNEQFF	TGCAGTGCTAGGAGTGGGACCTACAATGAGCAGTTCTTC
NA	TRBV28	TRBJ2-3	NA	CASSLGTFTDTQYF	TGTGCCAGCAGTCTCGGGACCTTCACAGATACGCAGTATTTT
few	TRBV4-3	TRBJ1-3	NA	CASSQERLSGNTIYF	TGCGCCAGCAGCCAAGAACGTCTGTCTGGAAACACCATATATTTT
NA	TRBV7-9	TRBJ2-7	NA	CASSRTGSVSYEQYF	TGTGCCAGCAGCCGTACAGGTTCAGTCTCCTACGAGCAGTACTTC
NA	TRBV20-1	TRBJ2-1	NA	CSARPPLHNEQFF	TGCAGTGCTAGACCCCCACTTCACAATGAGCAGTTCTTC
many	TRBV20-1	TRBJ2-7	NA	CSASGTSTYEQYF	TGCAGTGCTTCCGGGACTTCTACCTACGAGCAGTACTTC
NA	TRBV3-1	TRBJ2-1	NA	CASSQGPLSNEQFF	TGTGCCAGCAGCCAAGGGCCCCTCAGTAATGAGCAGTTCTTC
NA	TRBV9	TRBJ2-2	NA	CASSVDLAGELFF	TGTGCCAGCAGCGTAGATCTGGCCGGGGAGCTGTTTTTT
few	TRBV10-1	TRBJ1-2	TRBD1	CASSEPPGQLGIHYGYTF	TGCGCCAGCAGTGAGCCCCCGGGACAGTTGGGGATCCACTATGGCTACACCTTC
few	TRBV2	TRBJ1-1	NA	CASSVQGMNTEAFF	TGTGCCAGCAGTGTTCAGGGTATGAACACTGAAGCTTTCTTT
few	TRBV20-1	TRBJ1-2	NA	CSARSMGLNGYTF	TGCAGTGCTAGATCAATGGGGTTGAATGGCTACACCTTC
NA	TRBV5-5	TRBJ2-7	NA	CASSLGVQGVLIYEQYF	TGTGCCAGCAGCTTGGGGGTACAAGGTGTTCTCATCTACGAGCAGTACTTC
NA	TRBV6-4	TRBJ2-7	NA	CAFGVAAATYEQYF	TGTGCCTTCGGGGTAGCGGCCGCAACCTACGAGCAGTACTTC
few	TRBV15	TRBJ1-1	NA	CATSRGGLLNTEAFF	TGTGCCACCAGCAGAGGAGGCCTGCTGAACACTGAAGCTTTCTTT
many	TRBV12-3/TRBV12-4	TRBJ2-4	TRBD1	CASSPKQGLGKNIQYF	TGTGCCAGCAGCCCAAAACAGGGGTTGGGCAAAAACATTCAGTACTTC
NA	TRBV20-1	TRBJ2-5	NA	CSAPAGGVGETQYF	TGCAGTGCGCCAGCAGGCGGAGTGGGGGAGACCCAGTACTTC
few	TRBV5-1	TRBJ1-2	NA	CASSFGHGYTF	TGCGCCAGCAGCTTCGGCCATGGCTACACCTTC
few	TRBV11-2	TRBJ1-5	NA	CASSHRDTYQPQHF	TGTGCCAGCAGCCACCGGGACACATATCAGCCCCAGCATTTT
many	TRBV29-1	TRBJ1-2	TRBD1	CSVFRRGDDYGYTF	TGCAGCGTTTTTCGCAGGGGGGACGACTATGGCTACACCTTC
many	TRBV29-1	TRBJ2-1	NA	CSSRGLTTYNEQFF	TGCAGCTCCCGGGGACTTACGACCTACAATGAGCAGTTCTTC
NA	TRBV24-1	TRBJ2-5	NA	CATSPGPQETQYF	TGTGCCACCAGTCCCGGCCCCCAAGAGACCCAGTACTTC
NA	TRBV29-1	TRBJ2-6	NA	CSVEGSGANVLTF	TGCAGCGTTGAGGGGTCTGGGGCCAACGTCCTGACTTTC
NA	TRBV20-1	TRBJ2-1	NA	CSVTWAAISYNEQFF	TGCAGTGTGACGTGGGCGGCTATCTCCTACAATGAGCAGTTCTTC
NA	TRBV3-1	TRBJ2-4	NA	CASGPLGGIQYF	TGTGCCAGCGGCCCCTTAGGGGGCATTCAGTACTTC
NA	TRBV7-2	TRBJ2-5	NA	CASSLDPGRGGETQYF	TGTGCCAGCAGCTTAGATCCTGGGCGGGGCGGGGAGACCCAGTACTTC
few	TRBV10-1	TRBJ1-5	TRBD1	CASKGLLDRDYNQPQHF	TGCGCCAGCAAGGGACTTTTAGACAGGGACTACAATCAGCCCCAGCATTTT
NA	TRBV18	TRBJ2-7	TRBD1	CASSPRTGGNEQYF	TGTGCCAGCTCACCAAGGACAGGGGGTAACGAGCAGTACTTC
few	TRBV20-1	TRBJ2-3	TRBD2	CSALVHTSGFTDTQYF	TGCAGTGCCCTAGTCCACACTAGCGGTTTCACAGATACGCAGTATTTT
few	TRBV5-1	TRBJ2-5	TRBD1	CASSSRGTGPVSAQYF	TGCGCCAGCAGCTCCCGAGGGACAGGCCCCGTCTCGGCCCAGTACTTC
few	TRBV5-8	TRBJ2-7	NA	CASSLKPLAFKQYF	TGTGCCAGCAGCTTAAAACCATTGGCCTTCAAGCAGTACTTC
NA	TRBV28	TRBJ2-7	TRBD1	CASISRAGGVGYF	TGTGCCAGCATTTCCCGGGCAGGGGGCGTCGGGTACTTC
NA	TRBV7-2	TRBJ2-7	TRBD1	CASSRDRVGSYEQYF	TGTGCCAGCAGCCGGGACAGGGTGGGCTCCTACGAGCAGTACTTC
NA	TRBV25-1	TRBJ2-3	NA	CASSDVGVADTQYF	TGTGCCAGCAGTGATGTGGGAGTAGCAGATACGCAGTATTTT
many	TRBV29-1	TRBJ2-5	NA	CSVDGPQETQYF	TGCAGCGTTGACGGCCCGCAAGAGACCCAGTACTTC
NA	TRBV4-3	TRBJ2-7	NA	CASSQDLGGSYEQYF	TGCGCCAGCAGCCAAGATTTGGGGGGCTCCTACGAGCAGTACTTC
many	TRBV29-1	TRBJ2-3	TRBD1	CSVEKRQGATDTQYF	TGCAGCGTTGAAAAGAGACAGGGAGCGACAGATACGCAGTATTTT
NA	TRBV6-5	TRBJ2-5	TRBD1	CASSYPRGTGGETQYF	TGTGCCAGCAGTTACCCGAGGGGGACAGGGGGTGAGACCCAGTACTTC
few	TRBV7-2	TRBJ2-2	NA	CASRYSGTNTGELFF	TGTGCCAGCAGATATAGCGGAACGAACACCGGGGAGCTGTTTTTT
NA	TRBV7-6	TRBJ2-1	TRBD2	CASSFGEGYEQFF	TGTGCCAGCAGCTTTGGGGAGGGCTACGAGCAGTTCTTC
many	TRBV20-1	TRBJ2-1	NA	CSARPLGPGRDSSYNEQFF	TGCAGTGCTAGACCCCTAGGGCCCGGGAGAGATAGCTCCTACAATGAGCAGTTCTTC
few	TRBV28	TRBJ1-1	NA	CASRKPQGIGTEAFF	TGTGCCAGCAGGAAACCACAGGGAATCGGAACTGAAGCTTTCTTT
NA	TRBV2	TRBJ2-3	TRBD2	CASSHSGGGSGRSTDTQYF	TGTGCCAGCAGTCACTCCGGCGGGGGTAGCGGGAGGTCCACAGATACGCAGTATTTT
NA	TRBV12-3/TRBV12-4	TRBJ2-2	TRBD1	CASSSDRVDGELFF	TGTGCCAGCAGTTCGGACAGGGTGGACGGGGAGCTGTTTTTT
NA	TRBV20-1	TRBJ2-3	NA	CSEGISWDTQYF	TGCAGTGAGGGGATTAGTTGGGATACGCAGTATTTT
few	TRBV7-2	TRBJ2-1	TRBD2	CASSLVSGSSYNEQFF	TGTGCCAGCAGCTTAGTTAGCGGGAGCTCCTACAATGAGCAGTTCTTC
many	TRBV29-1	TRBJ1-1	NA	CSVQEGLVLNTEAFF	TGCAGCGTCCAGGAGGGATTAGTTTTGAACACTGAAGCTTTCTTT
few	TRBV7-2	TRBJ2-5	NA	CASSRDRSQETQYF	TGTGCCAGCAGCCGCGACAGAAGCCAAGAGACCCAGTACTTC
few	TRBV24-1	TRBJ2-5	NA	CATSDPLGGSETQYF	TGTGCCACCAGTGATCCCCTTGGGGGGAGCGAGACCCAGTACTTC
few	TRBV6-5	TRBJ2-3	TRBD2	CASSFSAGTSGRWADTQYF	TGTGCCAGCAGTTTTTCCGCCGGGACTAGCGGGAGATGGGCAGATACGCAGTATTTT
many	TRBV20-1	TRBJ2-1	NA	CSASNVEQFF	TGCAGTGCTAGTAACGTAGAGCAGTTCTTC
few	TRBV27	TRBJ1-1	TRBD1	CASSFSGQGWTEAFF	TGTGCCAGCAGTTTCTCGGGACAGGGGTGGACTGAAGCTTTCTTT
few	TRBV7-2	TRBJ1-6	TRBD1	CASSSYSGTGGSPLHF	TGTGCCAGCAGCTCCTACTCCGGGACAGGAGGCTCACCCCTCCACTTT
many	TRBV11-2	TRBJ2-1	TRBD2	CASRSPRGGNEQFF	TGTGCCAGCAGATCCCCGCGCGGGGGCAATGAGCAGTTCTTC
NA	TRBV20-1	TRBJ1-2	NA	CSAKRGNYGYTF	TGCAGTGCTAAAAGGGGAAACTATGGCTACACCTTC
many	TRBV12-3/TRBV12-4	TRBJ2-7	TRBD2	CASSPISGDRGWQYF	TGTGCCAGCAGTCCGATCAGCGGGGACCGAGGTTGGCAGTACTTC
NA	TRBV12-3/TRBV12-4	TRBJ1-2	NA	CASRGSGGTEVYGYTF	TGTGCCAGCAGGGGGTCGGGAGGGACGGAGGTCTATGGCTACACCTTC
few	TRBV4-3	TRBJ2-1	TRBD2	CASSEGLAGAEQFF	TGCGCCAGCAGCGAGGGACTAGCGGGAGCTGAGCAGTTCTTC